This T cell receptor (beta chain) was documented in a study of CD8 T cells in Susac syndrome. Random hexamers were used to reverse transcribe an amount of about 0.45 to 1 ug RNA. The CDR3 of TCR beta was amplified by immunoSEQ multiplex PCR across 54 Vbeta and 13 Jbeta. TCRdb fed the immunoSEQ multiplex PCR reads into MiXCR, producing one record per CDR3 protein. The top ten clones hold 0.085% to 0.095% of a sample with approximately 210,000 distinct CDR3 sequences, approximately 95% of them seen once. The germline V and J ends were trimmed by 0 bases and 6 bases, with 19 bases remaining between them. There are 16 residues in the CDR3. CDR1 SGHRS and CDR2 YFSETQ come from the germline V gene.

This sequence originates from a human donor with multiple sclerosis. The rearrangement links TRBV5-1 to TRBJ2-7; D is unclear. The specimen was CD4+ T cells from PBMCs. CDR3 in amino acids: CASSLVSVGAPVEQYF. In DNA form, the CDR3 reads TGCGCCAGCAGCTTGGTGTCGGTAGGCGCCCCGGTCGAGCAGTACTTC. Looking up the rest from reference TRBV5-1 and TRBJ2-7 gives the full variable domain: KAGVTQTPRYLIKTRGQQVTLSCSPISGHRSVSWYQQTPGQGLQFLFEYFSETQRNKGNFPGRFSGRQFSNSRSEMNVSTLELGDSALYLCASSLVSVGAPVEQYFGPGTRLTVT.